This entry concerns a single T cell receptor beta chain. Its antigen is not known. This record belongs to a study of OX40 agonist ivuxolimab in advanced cancers. Study findings and constraints: Some patients without response likewise showed low normalized clonal expansion.

Method: immunoSEQ multiplex PCR; TCRdb's copy keeps in-frame clones and lacks some. The sample consists of 65,000 to 100,000 clones, 90% of them appearing once. Sequences were derived from CD4+ or CD8+ T cells sorted from blood, sampled in a trial of the OX40 agonist ivuxolimab. The origin of this receptor is an adult with an advanced solid tumor such as melanoma, head and neck, liver or kidney cancer.

CDR3 residues: CASSLRGQGLYSNQPQHF. CDR3 nucleotide sequence: TGTGCCAGCAGCTTAAGGGGTCAGGGGCTTTATAGCAATCAGCCCCAGCATTTT. This sequence joins TRBV7-2 and TRBJ1-5; D perhaps matches TRBD1 (6 bases). Germline lookup yields CDR1 SGHTA and CDR2 FQGNSA. V was pared by 2 bases and J by 0 bases, with 17 bases between. This CDR3 has 18 amino acids.